Presented here are 14 T cell receptor beta chains from one specimen sequenced in a study of T cell repertoires in cytomegalovirus infection. The antigens for these receptors are not known. MiXCR, applied by TCRdb to the reads, yields one record per CDR3 protein. In the table there are about 770,000 distinct CDR3 sequences, around 29% of which are singletons. The input for sequencing was cultured CD8+ T cells from PBMCs, taken from culture after CMV antigen stimulation. Source of these receptors: a human donor in good health (CMV status not recorded). Some clones in this sample may be carry-over from other donors' samples.

V usage is TRBV7-9 and J usage is TRBJ2-7, with TRBD2 as a possible D gene (5 bases). CDR1 SEHNR and CDR2 FQNEAQ come from the germline V gene (reference sequence). Trimming took off 7 bases at V and 3 bases at J, with 19 bases between the two ends. The CDR3 consists of 15 residues. CDR3 loop: CASIEGQYGNYEQYF. The CDR3 nucleotides are TGTGCCAGCATCGAGGGTCAGTACGGTAACTACGAGCAGTACTTC.

The CDR3 DNA reads as TGTGCCAGCAGCTTTAAAGCGGGCGGCGAGCAGTACTTC. Its protein is CASSFKAGGEQYF. The chain recombines TRBV7-8 with TRBJ2-7; possible D gene TRBD2, 6 bases. This CDR3 contains 13 residues. Trimming removed 3 bases at V and 6 bases at J, with 12 bases between. Germline CDR1 and CDR2: SGHVS and FQNEAQ.

In this sample, this clonotype turned up a few times. The gene calls are TRBV12-3 or TRBV12-4 and TRBJ2-7, with D tentatively TRBD1 (7 bases). The CDR3 contains 13 residues. Trimming stripped 8 bases from V and 1 base from J, with 12 bases between. CDR3: CASGGTVSYEQYF. The CDR3 nucleotides read TGTGCCAGCGGGGGGACAGTTTCCTACGAGCAGTACTTC.

Here the CDR3 DNA reads TGTGCCAGCTCACCACCGGTTGGGGGGGGCACTGAAGCTTTCTTT. It specifies CASSPPVGGGTEAFF. The rearrangement links TRBV18 to TRBJ1-1, with D possibly TRBD1 on 5 matching bases. Trimming removed 0 bases at V and 4 bases at J, with 12 bases between. Germline loops: CDR1 KGHSH, CDR2 LQKENI. This CDR3 region has 15 residues. The variable domain in full, completed from reference TRBV18 and TRBJ1-1, reads NAGVMQNPRHLVRRRGQEARLRCSPMKGHSHVYWYRQLPEEGLKFMVYLQKENIIDESGMPKERFSAEFPKEGPSILRIQQVVRGDSAAYFCASSPPVGGGTEAFFGQGTRLTVV.

This clonotype was seen a handful of times. This chain connects TRBV20-1 to TRBJ1-2, with 7 nucleotides matching TRBD1. The germline gives CDR1 DFQATT, CDR2 SNEGSKA (reference sequence). This CDR3 spans 12 amino acids. V shed 7 bases and J 3 bases; nucleotides not matched to a gene: 5. The CDR3 spells CSGTQGYYGYTF. For the CDR3, the DNA is TGCAGTGGGACACAGGGGTACTATGGCTACACCTTC.

The chain has TRBV5-8 and TRBJ2-7, with D hard to call. The length of the CDR3 is 15 residues. V shed 5 bases and J shed 8 bases, with 23 bases lying between them. Germline V gene lookup returns CDR1 SGHTS and CDR2 YDEGEE. The CDR3 DNA sequence: TGTGCCAGCAGTTTCCGTCTTTCCCCTCCTCTTCAGCAGTACTTC. This translates into CASSFRLSPPLQQYF.

This clonotype was counted between two and nine times. The chain combines TRBV28 with TRBJ2-5, with 8 bases matching TRBD1. Germline lookup yields CDR1 MDHEN and CDR2 SYDVKM. V shed 6 bases, J shed 2 bases, and the junction held 8 bases outside the gene matches. The CDR3 loop spans 15 amino acids. The CDR3 is CASRRIRDRQETQYF. The CDR3 DNA is TGTGCCAGCAGAAGAATCCGGGACAGGCAAGAGACCCAGTACTTC.

For this clonotype: This may arise from a read error, as a much more abundant clone is one base away. The genes are TRBV7-8 and TRBJ1-5; TRBD1 agrees at 7 bases. Germline V gives CDR1 SGHVS, CDR2 FQNEAQ. The CDR3 spans 14 residues. The CDR3 protein is CASSSQGSNEPQHF. CDR3 sequence (DNA): TGTGCCAGCAGCTCACAGGGGAGCAATGAGCCCCAGCATTTT.

This clonotype was observed a handful of times. The rearrangement uses TRBV18 and TRBJ2-1; 10 bases agree with TRBD1. J gave up 3 bases and V 3 bases, and 2 bases lay outside the gene matches. CDR3 length: 15 residues. Looked up from germline, CDR1 is KGHSH and CDR2 is LQKENI. In DNA, the CDR3 is TGTGCCAGCTCACCGACAGGGGGCGTCTACAATGAGCAGTTCTTC. As protein: CASSPTGGVYNEQFF.

To note about this clonotype: This may come from a read error, since a much larger clone is one base off. The chain uses TRBV6-1 and TRBJ2-5; 9 bases line up with TRBD1. The CDR3 sequence is 17 residues long. Germline V gene lookup returns CDR1 MNHNS and CDR2 SASEGT. V dropped 6 bases and J dropped 1; count of bases not matched to a gene: 12. CDR3 in DNA: TGTGCCAGCAGAAAAGCTATAAGGACAGGGGTCCAAGAGACCCAGTACTTC. The encoded protein is CASRKAIRTGVQETQYF.

The rearrangement joins TRBV5-5 to TRBJ2-7, with 8 bases identical to TRBD1. With V trimmed by 5 bases and J by 3 bases, 13 bases remained unmatched. CDR1 is SGHKS and CDR2 is YYEKEE in the germline V gene (reference sequence). This CDR3 is built from 16 residues. CDR3: CASRKASGDRLYEQYF. CDR3 DNA sequence: TGTGCCAGCAGAAAAGCGTCAGGGGACAGGCTCTACGAGCAGTACTTC.

The V call is TRBV7-3, the J call TRBJ2-5; D gene unclear. Per germline, CDR1 SGHTA and CDR2 FQGTGA. Trimming took 1 base from V and 5 from J, leaving 11 bases between them. CDR3 length: 14 amino acids. CDR3 sequence: CASSLRLDRETQYF. The CDR3 DNA sequence: TGTGCCAGCAGCTTAAGGCTAGACCGGGAGACCCAGTACTTC.

Concerning this clonotype: At one end, the junction sequence differs from germline, possibly due to a read error. The chain carries TRBV5-1 and TRBJ1-1; no definite D call. The CDR3 sequence is 17 residues long. Germline V gene lookup returns CDR1 SGHRS and CDR2 YFSETQ. CDR3 region: CASSDPTGQILKTEAFF. The CDR3 DNA follows: TGCGCCAGCAGCGACCCGACGGGCCAGATCCTGAAGACTGAAGCTTTCTTT.

This clonotype was seen at least ten times. This chain connects TRBV28 to TRBJ1-4, with D unresolved. CDR1 is MDHEN, CDR2 SYDVKM, per germline. The CDR3 spans 12 residues. V lost 6 bases and J lost 5, with 7 bases in between. In DNA form, the CDR3 reads TGTGCCAGCAGGGGGAAGAATGAAAAACTGTTTTTT. Protein: CASRGKNEKLFF.